This T cell receptor beta chain was captured by sequencing in a study of blood T cell repertoires in COVID-19. About the study: The United States, Italy and Spain supplied acute and convalescent COVID-19 samples. T cells, B-cell-depleted T cells, or PBMCs supplied cDNA or gDNA.

Participants were aged about 18 to 89 years, lived in 24 US areas, and enrolled virtually. Contact with a PCR-confirmed or clinician-diagnosed COVID-19 case occurred within 2 weeks of entry. CDR3 length: 14 residues. Germline assignment: CDR1 SGHNT and CDR2 YYREEE (reference sequence). V shed 1 base and J shed 2 bases, with 9 bases lying between them. The repertoire was sequenced with immunoSEQ multiplex PCR; TCRdb's copy has only in-frame clones and lacks some. The repertoire holds 430,000 or so clones, with around nine tenths as singletons. The clonotype was recovered from a woman younger than 30 who had been exposed to COVID-19. The rearrangement uses TRBV5-4 and TRBJ1-1; D ambiguous. The sequencing sample was made of PBMCs or T cells enriched from blood (not recorded which). DNA of the CDR3: TGTGCCAGCAGCTTGTCCACGCTAAACACTGAAGCTTTCTTT. This translates into CASSLSTLNTEAFF.